These 32 T cell receptor beta chains share one sample of origin, sequenced in a study of radiotherapy plus CTLA-4 blockade in lung cancer. Assay used: immunoSEQ multiplex PCR; TCRdb lists only in-frame clones, some missing. The table has about 80,000 clones, about four fifths seen once. The sequenced sample was peripheral blood, obtained from a patient treated with radiotherapy plus ipilimumab. These TCRs come from a human donor with non-small cell lung cancer whose response to radiotherapy plus ipilimumab could not be evaluated. Some clones in this sample may be carry-over from other donors' samples.

In this sample, this clone turned up a few times. The chain is built from TRBV7-9 and TRBJ2-3, with 14 bases lining up with TRBD2. The V gene's germline CDR1 is SEHNR and CDR2 FQNEAQ (reference sequence). CDR3 length: 18 residues. Trimming at V came to 3 bases and at J to 2 bases, leaving 7 bases not matched to a gene. This chain's CDR3 is CASSFRTTSGGATDTQYF. Written as DNA, the CDR3 is TGTGCCAGCAGCTTTCGCACGACTAGCGGGGGGGCCACAGATACGCAGTATTTT.

The V gene is TRBV2, the J gene TRBJ2-3, with TRBD1 matching 8 bases. CDR3 length equals 15 residues. Looked up from germline, CDR1 is SNHLY and CDR2 is FYNNEI. The V and J ends lost 2 bases and 4 bases, in that order; junction bases with no gene match: 5. CDR3 protein: CASSEQGAVSDTQYF. The CDR3, as DNA: TGTGCCAGCAGTGAACAGGGGGCTGTGTCAGATACGCAGTATTTT. The full variable domain, in which reference TRBV2 and TRBJ2-3 provide the parts outside the CDR3, is EPEVTQTPSHQVTQMGQEVILRCVPISNHLYFYWYRQILGQKVEFLVSFYNNEISEKSEIFDDQFSVERPDGSNFTLKIRSTKLEDSAMYFCASSEQGAVSDTQYFGPGTRLTVL.

This clone was seen a few times. The chain couples TRBV10-3 to TRBJ2-1, with TRBD2 identical over 16 bases. This CDR3 has 15 amino acids. After removal of 10 bases from V and 7 bases from J, the junction contained 7 bases not matched to a gene. Germline V gene lookup returns CDR1 ENHRY and CDR2 SYGVKD. The CDR3 nucleotides read TGTGCCACCGGAGGGACTAGCGGGGGGGCAAATGAGCAGTTCTTC. Amino acids: CATGGTSGGANEQFF.

The chain couples TRBV10-2 to TRBJ2-5; no clear D. The CDR3 length is 13 residues. V was cut by 4 bases and J by 5 bases, with 11 bases left in between. The germline CDR1 and CDR2 sequences are WSHSY and SAAADI. For the CDR3, the DNA is TGCGCCAGCAGTGGGTCGGCATCGGAGACCCAGTACTTC. Translating it yields CASSGSASETQYF.

The gene calls are TRBV15 and TRBJ2-7; TRBD1 matches at 10 bases. With V trimmed by 3 bases and J by 9 bases, 20 bases remained unmatched. Germline V gives CDR1 LNHNV, CDR2 YYDKDF (reference sequence). The CDR3 runs 18 residues. CDR3 loop: CATSSEDPGQGSLRVQYF. The CDR3 DNA sequence: TGTGCCACCAGCAGCGAAGACCCGGGACAGGGGAGCTTGAGGGTGCAGTACTTC.

The chain carries TRBV7-6 and TRBJ1-3, with D possibly being TRBD1 (6 bases). CDR1 and CDR2 (germline): SGHVS, FNYEAQ. The V end lost 5 bases, the J end lost 0 bases, and 14 bases lay between the germline ends. The CDR3 is made up of 16 amino acids. The CDR3 reads CASSPDRFPSGNTIYF. As DNA, the CDR3 is TGTGCCAGCAGCCCCGACAGGTTCCCCTCTGGAAACACCATATATTTT.

The V gene is TRBV4-1, the J gene TRBJ2-7, with D possibly TRBD2 on 5 matching bases. The CDR3 sequence is 15 residues long. Per germline, CDR1 MGHRA and CDR2 YSYEKL. The germline V and J ends were trimmed by 0 bases and 8 bases, with 17 bases remaining between them. The CDR3 DNA reads as TGCGCCAGCAGCCAAGATCCTAATACACGGGGAAAGCAGTACTTC. As protein: CASSQDPNTRGKQYF.

The V gene is TRBV7-3, the J gene TRBJ2-7; tentative D call: TRBD2 (7 bases). CDR1 is SGHTA and CDR2 is FQGTGA in the germline V gene. CDR3 length: 14 residues. Trimming took 1 base from V and 5 from J, leaving 12 bases between them. The CDR3 protein is CASSLKAGAHEQYF. For the CDR3, the DNA is TGTGCCAGCAGCTTAAAGGCGGGGGCCCACGAGCAGTACTTC.

This chain links TRBV4-3 with TRBJ2-1; 7 bases align to TRBD2. V lost 3 bases and J lost 0; bases outside the gene matches: 11. This CDR3 is 18 amino acids long. The V gene's germline CDR1 is LGHNA and CDR2 YSLEER. The CDR3 spells CASSQGGMWLDSYNEQFF. CDR3 sequence (DNA): TGCGCCAGCAGCCAGGGGGGGATGTGGCTCGACTCCTACAATGAGCAGTTCTTC.

The chain couples TRBV28 to TRBJ2-1; D might be TRBD1 (5 bases). This CDR3 has 15 amino acids. Germline V lookup: CDR1 MDHEN, CDR2 SYDVKM. Trimming took off 3 bases at V and 2 bases at J, with 11 bases between the two ends. CDR3 sequence (DNA): TGTGCCAGCAGTTTTGGGCAGGGTACCTACAATGAGCAGTTCTTC. Its translation is CASSFGQGTYNEQFF. The whole variable domain, remainder taken from reference TRBV28 and TRBJ2-1, is DVKVTQSSRYLVKRTGEKVFLECVQDMDHENMFWYRQDPGLGLRLIYFSYDVKMKEKGDIPEGYSVSREKKERFSLILESASTNQTSMYLCASSFGQGTYNEQFFGPGTRLTVL.

The V gene is TRBV7-3, the J gene TRBJ2-3; D unresolved. Looked up from germline, CDR1 is SGHTA and CDR2 is FQGTGA. Deletions cut 5 bases from V and 4 bases from J, with 10 bases between. There are 13 residues in the CDR3. Here the CDR3 DNA reads TGTGCCAGCAGCACCTCTAGGTCAGATACGCAGTATTTT. Its protein product is CASSTSRSDTQYF.

V gene TRBV7-3 combines with J gene TRBJ1-2; D is unclear. The CDR3 sequence is 14 residues long. From germline, CDR1 is SGHTA and CDR2 FQGTGA. V lost 3 bases and J lost 4, with 12 bases in between. CDR3 in amino acids: CASSFASPSYGYTF. In nucleotides, the CDR3 is TGTGCCAGCAGCTTCGCGTCACCGTCCTATGGCTACACCTTC.

CDR3 sequence (DNA): TGCGCCAGCAGCGTCTTGGGGGGGTACGCCGATGAGCAGTTCTTC. It is translated as CASSVLGGYADEQFF. V and J are TRBV5-1 and TRBJ2-1, with 7 bases matching TRBD2. CDR1 and CDR2 from the germline V gene are SGHRS and YFSETQ. The CDR3 runs to 15 residues. V dropped 4 bases and J dropped 8; count of bases not matched to a gene: 12. The full variable domain, its missing parts supplied by reference TRBV5-1 and TRBJ2-1, is KAGVTQTPRYLIKTRGQQVTLSCSPISGHRSVSWYQQTPGQGLQFLFEYFSETQRNKGNFPGRFSGRQFSNSRSEMNVSTLELGDSALYLCASSVLGGYADEQFFGPGTRLTVL.

This chain joins TRBV14 and TRBJ2-3; D ambiguous. Trimming stripped 4 bases from V and 4 bases from J, with 6 bases between. Germline V gene data show CDR1 as SGHDN and CDR2 as FVKESK. This CDR3 comprises 12 residues. CDR3 protein: CASSLHPDTQYF. DNA for the CDR3: TGTGCCAGCAGCCTACATCCAGATACGCAGTATTTT.

The chain links TRBV6-5 to TRBJ2-7, with 8 bases matching TRBD1. CDR3 length equals 14 residues. The trim removed 5 bases at V and 2 bases at J, leaving 5 bases unmatched. Germline loops: CDR1 MNHEY, CDR2 SVGAGI. CDR3 loop: CASSGTGDPYEQYF. CDR3 coding DNA: TGTGCCAGCAGTGGGACAGGCGACCCCTACGAGCAGTACTTC.

V is TRBV21-1 and J is TRBJ2-7; TRBD1 reflects the table's D call only, with no check against the DNA. TRBV21-1 corresponds to a pseudogene. CDR3 length equals 13 residues. CDR3 bases: TGTGCCAGCACCCATCACCAGTCCTACGAGCAGTACTTC. Its translation: CASTHHQSYEQYF.

This clone was counted between two and nine times. The chain uses TRBV6-1 and TRBJ1-1; 7 bases are shared with TRBD1. The CDR3 has 15 residues. J lost 3 bases, V lost 3 bases, and 7 bases had no gene match. From germline, CDR1 is MNHNS and CDR2 SASEGT. The CDR3 protein is CASSDFAGGHTEAFF. The CDR3 DNA reads TGTGCCAGCAGTGACTTTGCAGGGGGGCACACTGAAGCTTTCTTT.

This sequence joins TRBV28 and TRBJ1-2, with D perhaps TRBD1 (5 bases). The CDR3 loop spans 14 amino acids. Trimming removed 3 bases at V and 3 bases at J, with 11 bases between. Germline CDR1 is MDHEN and CDR2 is SYDVKM. The CDR3 sequence: CASSFPATDYGYTF. The CDR3 DNA is TGTGCCAGCAGTTTTCCGGCGACAGACTATGGCTACACCTTC.

The CDR3 loop reads CASSSLPGGQGYTF. CDR3 sequence (DNA): TGCGCCAGCAGCTCACTACCGGGGGGTCAAGGCTACACCTTC. V gene TRBV5-1 combines with J gene TRBJ1-2; D possibly corresponds to TRBD1 (5 bases). Germline lookup yields CDR1 SGHRS and CDR2 YFSETQ. Trimming cost V 3 bases and J 8 bases, with 17 bases left between them. This CDR3 spans 14 amino acids. Drawing the rest from reference TRBV5-1 and TRBJ1-2, the complete variable domain is KAGVTQTPRYLIKTRGQQVTLSCSPISGHRSVSWYQQTPGQGLQFLFEYFSETQRNKGNFPGRFSGRQFSNSRSEMNVSTLELGDSALYLCASSSLPGGQGYTFGSGTRLTVV.

This chain uses TRBV30 with TRBJ2-3, with a weak D call TRBD2 (5 bases). The CDR3 length is 11 residues. Trimming took off 5 bases at V and 5 bases at J, with 8 bases between the two ends. Germline CDR1 GTSNPN, CDR2 SVGIG (reference sequence). The CDR3 reads CAWAAGDTQYF. In DNA form, the CDR3 reads TGTGCCTGGGCGGCGGGAGATACGCAGTATTTT.

This clone was picked up one time. The chain is built from TRBV11-2 and TRBJ2-3, with 10 nucleotides matching TRBD2. Germline loops: CDR1 SGHAT, CDR2 FQNNGV. Germline trimming cut 5 bases from V and 0 bases from J; bases unmatched to any gene: 5. CDR3 size: 16 residues. This CDR3 is CASSITSGVSTDTQYF. CDR3 bases: TGTGCCAGCAGCATAACTAGCGGGGTGAGCACAGATACGCAGTATTTT.

This chain connects TRBV7-3 to TRBJ2-2, with a tentative D call TRBD2 (6 bases). Germline V lookup: CDR1 SGHTA, CDR2 FQGTGA. V lost 0 bases to trimming and J lost 5 bases, with 7 bases between them. This CDR3 comprises 14 residues. This CDR3 is CASSLTGGTGELFF. The CDR3 DNA reads TGTGCCAGCAGCTTAACAGGAGGGACCGGGGAGCTGTTTTTT.

This clone has only a few counts. The rearrangement uses TRBV5-1 and TRBJ1-4; D is undetermined. Between the trimmed V and J ends, which lost 0 bases and 0 bases, there was a span of 3 bases. CDR1 SGHRS and CDR2 YFSETQ come from the germline V gene. The length of the CDR3 is 14 residues. The CDR3 loop is CASSLGATNEKLFF. The CDR3 DNA follows: TGCGCCAGCAGCTTGGGAGCAACTAATGAAAAACTGTTTTTT.

On this clone: A much larger clone differs from this one at a single base, so this may be a read error. Different DNA sequences within this sample yield the same CDR3. This rearrangement joins TRBV5-6 to TRBJ2-7, with D perhaps TRBD1 (6 bases). This CDR3 region has 14 residues. From germline, CDR1 is SGHDT and CDR2 YYEEEE. V was clipped by 5 bases and J by 2 bases, with 14 bases between them. The chain's CDR3 is CASSPSTGTYEQYF. DNA of the CDR3: TGTGCCAGCAGTCCCTCGACAGGAACCTACGAGCAGTACTTC.

As to this clone: Other DNA variants within this sample encode the same CDR3. The V gene is TRBV6-1, the J gene TRBJ1-1; no definite D call. Germline V CDR1 and CDR2: MNHNS, SASEGT. The CDR3 totals 13 residues. Trimming took off 6 bases at V and 0 bases at J, with 8 bases between the two ends. CDR3 bases: TGTGCCAGCAGGCGGGAACTGAACACTGAAGCTTTCTTT. Translated: CASRRELNTEAFF.

The gene calls are TRBV28 and TRBJ2-7; D may be TRBD1 (6 bases). The V end was cut by 3 bases, the J end by 3 bases, with 18 bases between. The CDR3 is 16 residues long. CDR1 is MDHEN and CDR2 is SYDVKM in the germline V gene. The CDR3 DNA is TGTGCCAGCAGTTTTCGGGTCTGGACAGCAGACTACGAGCAGTACTTC. This translates into CASSFRVWTADYEQYF.

The chain employs TRBV4-1 and TRBJ2-3, with D possibly matching TRBD2 (6 bases). The CDR3 contains 14 residues. Per the germline V gene, CDR1 is MGHRA and CDR2 is YSYEKL. Trimming left V 4 bases short and J 3 bases short, with 11 bases between. CDR3 in amino acids: CASSRSGQTDTQYF. DNA for the CDR3: TGCGCCAGCAGCCGAAGCGGGCAGACAGATACGCAGTATTTT.

This sequence joins TRBV15 and TRBJ1-5; 8 bases match TRBD1. CDR3 size: 17 residues. Looked up from germline, CDR1 is LNHNV and CDR2 is YYDKDF (reference sequence). After removal of 3 bases from V and 3 bases from J, the junction contained 10 bases not matched to a gene. The CDR3 bases are TGTGCCACCAGCAGCCGGGAGACAGGGGTAATCAATCAGCCCCAGCATTTT. Protein product: CATSSRETGVINQPQHF. The full variable domain, rest sourced from reference TRBV15 and TRBJ1-5, is DAMVIQNPRYQVTQFGKPVTLSCSQTLNHNVMYWYQQKSSQAPKLLFHYYDKDFNNEADTPDNFQSRRPNTSFCFLDIRSPGLGDTAMYLCATSSRETGVINQPQHFGDGTRLSIL.

The rearrangement links TRBV18 to TRBJ2-3, with D perhaps matching TRBD1 (6 bases). The CDR3 spans 14 residues. The V and J ends lost 0 bases and 5 bases respectively, with 9 bases between them. Germline-derived CDR1 and CDR2 are KGHSH and LQKENI. CDR3 sequence: CASSPPGARDTQYF. For the CDR3, the DNA is TGTGCCAGCTCACCACCGGGGGCTAGAGATACGCAGTATTTT.

This chain uses TRBV4-3 with TRBJ2-3; D remains ambiguous. V shed 4 bases and J shed 4 bases, with 6 bases lying between them. The CDR3 totals 12 residues. Germline V gene lookup returns CDR1 LGHNA and CDR2 YSLEER. The CDR3 spells CASSPVPDTQYF. Written as DNA, the CDR3 is TGCGCCAGCAGCCCAGTCCCAGATACGCAGTATTTT.

The CDR3 sequence is CASSESAGDYNEQFF. The DNA of the CDR3 is TGTGCCAGCAGTGAGTCAGCGGGGGATTACAATGAGCAGTTCTTC. This rearrangement joins TRBV6-1 to TRBJ2-1; TRBD2 matches 8 bases. The germline V gene encodes CDR1 MNHNS and CDR2 SASEGT. Germline trimming cut 3 bases from V and 4 bases from J; bases unmatched to any gene: 5. The CDR3 runs to 15 residues.

V gene TRBV7-2 combines with J gene TRBJ1-1; 8 bases line up with TRBD1. CDR3 size: 14 residues. V shed 3 bases, J shed 3 bases, and the junction held 3 bases outside the gene matches. Germline values: CDR1 SGHTA, CDR2 FQGNSA. The DNA for the CDR3 is TGTGCCAGCAGCTTGTTACAGGGGGACACTGAAGCTTTCTTT. Amino acid sequence: CASSLLQGDTEAFF.